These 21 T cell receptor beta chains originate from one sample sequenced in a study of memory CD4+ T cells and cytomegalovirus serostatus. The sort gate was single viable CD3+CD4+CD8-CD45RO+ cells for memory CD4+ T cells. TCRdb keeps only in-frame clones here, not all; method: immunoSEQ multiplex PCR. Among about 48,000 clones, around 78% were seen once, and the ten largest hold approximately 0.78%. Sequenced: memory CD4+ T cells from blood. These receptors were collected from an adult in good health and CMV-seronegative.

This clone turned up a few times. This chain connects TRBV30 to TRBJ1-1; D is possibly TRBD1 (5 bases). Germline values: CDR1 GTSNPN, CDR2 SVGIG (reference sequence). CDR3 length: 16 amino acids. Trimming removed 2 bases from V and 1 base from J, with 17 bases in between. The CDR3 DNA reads TGTGCCTGGAGTAACTGGGTCGGGAGGGGGAACACTGAAGCTTTCTTT. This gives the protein CAWSNWVGRGNTEAFF.

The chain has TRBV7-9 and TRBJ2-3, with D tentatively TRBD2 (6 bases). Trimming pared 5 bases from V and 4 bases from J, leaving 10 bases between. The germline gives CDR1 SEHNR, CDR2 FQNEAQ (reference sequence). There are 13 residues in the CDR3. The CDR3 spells CASSPRGPDTQYF. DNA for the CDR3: TGTGCCAGCAGCCCGCGGGGCCCAGATACGCAGTATTTT.

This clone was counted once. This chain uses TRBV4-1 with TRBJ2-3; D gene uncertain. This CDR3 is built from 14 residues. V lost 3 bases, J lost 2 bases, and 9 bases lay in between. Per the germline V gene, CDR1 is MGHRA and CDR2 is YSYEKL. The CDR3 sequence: CASSQGGPTDTQYF. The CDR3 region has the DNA TGCGCCAGCAGCCAGGGCGGACCCACAGATACGCAGTATTTT.

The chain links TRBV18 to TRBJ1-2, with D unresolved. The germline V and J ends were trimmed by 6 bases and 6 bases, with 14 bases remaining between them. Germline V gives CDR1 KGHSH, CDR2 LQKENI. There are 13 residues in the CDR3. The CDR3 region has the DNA TGTGCCAGCTCCCCCTTTGTGCGGGATGGCTACACCTTC. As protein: CASSPFVRDGYTF. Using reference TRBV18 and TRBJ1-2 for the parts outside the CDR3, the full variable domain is NAGVMQNPRHLVRRRGQEARLRCSPMKGHSHVYWYRQLPEEGLKFMVYLQKENIIDESGMPKERFSAEFPKEGPSILRIQQVVRGDSAAYFCASSPFVRDGYTFGSGTRLTVV.

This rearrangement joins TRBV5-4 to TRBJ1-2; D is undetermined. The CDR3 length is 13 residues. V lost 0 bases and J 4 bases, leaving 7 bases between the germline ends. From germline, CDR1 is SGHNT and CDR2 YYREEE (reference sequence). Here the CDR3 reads CASSLDSSYGYTF. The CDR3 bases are TGTGCCAGCAGCTTGGACAGCTCCTATGGCTACACCTTC.

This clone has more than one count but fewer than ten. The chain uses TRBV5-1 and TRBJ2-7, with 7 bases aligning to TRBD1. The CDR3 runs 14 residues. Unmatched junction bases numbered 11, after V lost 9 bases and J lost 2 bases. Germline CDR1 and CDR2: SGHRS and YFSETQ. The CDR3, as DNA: TGCGCCACCCGGAAGGACCAGGGGGCCTACGAGCAGTACTTC. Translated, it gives CATRKDQGAYEQYF.

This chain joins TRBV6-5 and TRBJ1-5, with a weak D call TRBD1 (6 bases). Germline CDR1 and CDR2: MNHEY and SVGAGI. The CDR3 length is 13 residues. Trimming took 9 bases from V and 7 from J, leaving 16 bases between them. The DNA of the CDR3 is TGTGCCAGTCAGATACAGGGAGGACAGCCCCAGCATTTT. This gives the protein CASQIQGGQPQHF.

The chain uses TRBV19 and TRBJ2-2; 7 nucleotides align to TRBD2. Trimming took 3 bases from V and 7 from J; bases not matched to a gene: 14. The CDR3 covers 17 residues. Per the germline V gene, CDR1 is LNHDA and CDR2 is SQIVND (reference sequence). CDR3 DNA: TGTGCCAGTAGTATCGGGAGGCGGGCCGGGGCTAACGGGGAGCTGTTTTTT. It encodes CASSIGRRAGANGELFF.

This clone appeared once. CDR3 sequence: CASSQEGGQSGRAGELFF. The DNA of the CDR3 is TGTGCCAGCAGCCAAGAGGGGGGGCAGAGCGGGAGGGCCGGGGAGCTGTTTTTT. The rearrangement joins TRBV4-2 to TRBJ2-2; 10 bases match TRBD2. The CDR3 is 18 residues long. Germline CDR1 and CDR2: LGHNA and YNFKEQ. The junction had 10 bases not matched to a gene; V was cut back by 0 bases and J by 6 bases.

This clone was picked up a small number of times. CDR3 amino acids: CAISPLAGLTDTQYF. CDR3 bases: TGTGCCATCAGCCCGCTAGCGGGACTCACAGATACGCAGTATTTT. V usage is TRBV10-3 and J usage is TRBJ2-3; 9 positions agree with TRBD2. The V segment lost 6 bases and the J segment 2 bases; nucleotides outside the gene matches: 6. This CDR3 is 15 amino acids long. The germline V gene encodes CDR1 ENHRY and CDR2 SYGVKD.

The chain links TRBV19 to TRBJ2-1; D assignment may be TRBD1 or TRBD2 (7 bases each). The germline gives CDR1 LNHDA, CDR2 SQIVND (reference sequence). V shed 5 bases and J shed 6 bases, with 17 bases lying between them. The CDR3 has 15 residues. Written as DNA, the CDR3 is TGTGCCAGTAGTCCCGAGGGCAGGGGGGGCAATGAGCAGTTCTTC. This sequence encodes CASSPEGRGGNEQFF.

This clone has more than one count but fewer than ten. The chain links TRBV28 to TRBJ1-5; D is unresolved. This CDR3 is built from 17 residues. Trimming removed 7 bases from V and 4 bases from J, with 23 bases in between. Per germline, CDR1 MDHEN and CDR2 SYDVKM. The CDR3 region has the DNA TGTGCCAGCAAACCTCCCGCGAGGGTCCGAACTAATCAGCCCCAGCATTTT. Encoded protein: CASKPPARVRTNQPQHF.

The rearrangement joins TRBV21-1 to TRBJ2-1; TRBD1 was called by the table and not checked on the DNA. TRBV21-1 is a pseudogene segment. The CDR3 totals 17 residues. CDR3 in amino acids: CASSKVGAGPQDNEQFF. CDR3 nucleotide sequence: TGTGCCAGCAGCAAAGTTGGCGCAGGGCCTCAAGACAATGAGCAGTTCTTC.

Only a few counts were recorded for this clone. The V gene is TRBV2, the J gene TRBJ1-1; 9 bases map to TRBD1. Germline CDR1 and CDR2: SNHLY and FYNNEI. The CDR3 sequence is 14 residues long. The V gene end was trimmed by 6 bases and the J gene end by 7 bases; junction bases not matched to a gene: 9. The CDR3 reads CASRRDRGYNEAFF. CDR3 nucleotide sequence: TGTGCCAGCAGAAGAGACAGGGGGTATAATGAAGCTTTCTTT.

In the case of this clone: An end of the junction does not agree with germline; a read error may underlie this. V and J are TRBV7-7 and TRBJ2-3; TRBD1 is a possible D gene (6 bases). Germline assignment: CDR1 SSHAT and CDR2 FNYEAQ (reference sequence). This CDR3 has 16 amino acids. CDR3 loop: CASSLGIGRGADTQYF. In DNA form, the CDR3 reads TGTGCCAGTAGCTTAGGGATAGGCAGGGGTGCAGATACGCAGTATTTT.

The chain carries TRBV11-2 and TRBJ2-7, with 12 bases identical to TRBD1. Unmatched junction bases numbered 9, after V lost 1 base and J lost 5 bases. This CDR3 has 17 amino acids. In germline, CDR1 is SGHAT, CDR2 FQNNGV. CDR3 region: CASSLALGQGARDEQYF. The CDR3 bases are TGTGCCAGCAGCTTAGCCTTGGGACAGGGGGCTAGGGACGAGCAGTACTTC.

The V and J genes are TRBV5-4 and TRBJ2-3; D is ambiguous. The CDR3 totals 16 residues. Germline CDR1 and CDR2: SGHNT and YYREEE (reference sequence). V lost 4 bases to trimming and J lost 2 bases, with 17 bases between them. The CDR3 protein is CASSLPGRRNTDTQYF. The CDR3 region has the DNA TGTGCCAGCAGCCTCCCTGGCAGGCGTAACACAGATACGCAGTATTTT.

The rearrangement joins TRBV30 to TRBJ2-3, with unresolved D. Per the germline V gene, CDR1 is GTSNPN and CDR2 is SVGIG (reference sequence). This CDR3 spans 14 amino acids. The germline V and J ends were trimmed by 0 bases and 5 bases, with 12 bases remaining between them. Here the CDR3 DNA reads TGTGCCTGGAGTGTATCTTCCCCGCGAGATACGCAGTATTTT. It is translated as CAWSVSSPRDTQYF. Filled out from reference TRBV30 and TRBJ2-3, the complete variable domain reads SQTIHQWPATLVQPVGSPLSLECTVEGTSNPNLYWYRQAAGRGLQLLFYSVGIGQISSEVPQNLSASRPQDRQFILSSKKLLLSDSGFYLCAWSVSSPRDTQYFGPGTRLTVL.

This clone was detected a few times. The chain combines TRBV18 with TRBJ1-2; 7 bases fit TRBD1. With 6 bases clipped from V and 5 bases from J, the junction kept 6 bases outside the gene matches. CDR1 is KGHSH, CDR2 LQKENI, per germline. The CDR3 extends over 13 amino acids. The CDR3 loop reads CASSPDREYGYTF. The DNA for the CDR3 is TGTGCCAGCTCGCCAGACAGGGAGTATGGCTACACCTTC.

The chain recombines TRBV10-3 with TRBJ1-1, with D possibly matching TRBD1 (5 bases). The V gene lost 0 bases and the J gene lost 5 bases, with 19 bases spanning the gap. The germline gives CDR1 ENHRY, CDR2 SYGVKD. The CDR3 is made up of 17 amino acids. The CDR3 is CAISESPLVGRGTEAFF. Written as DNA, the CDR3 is TGTGCCATCAGTGAGTCCCCATTGGTGGGGCGGGGGACTGAAGCTTTCTTT.

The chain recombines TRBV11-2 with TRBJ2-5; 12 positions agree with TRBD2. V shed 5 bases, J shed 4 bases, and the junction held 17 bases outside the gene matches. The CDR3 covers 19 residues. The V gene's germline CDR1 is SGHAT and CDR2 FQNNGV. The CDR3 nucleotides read TGTGCCAGCAGCCCGGATGCCCGGGGGGGACTAGCGGGTAGAGAGACCCAGTACTTC. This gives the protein CASSPDARGGLAGRETQYF.